This T cell receptor (beta chain) was recorded in a study of OX40 agonist ivuxolimab in advanced cancers. Across the whole study: Three patients responded partially, comprising one with hepatocellular carcinoma and two with cutaneous melanoma. Study-level results: Relative to CD4+, CD8+ T cells held more expanded clones on average. Near-lowest levels of clonal expansion characterized partial responders at 0.1-3.0 mg/kg.

TCRdb keeps only in-frame clones here, not all; method: immunoSEQ multiplex PCR. The table records more than 65,000 clones, roughly 90% of them present only once. Looked up from germline, CDR1 is LNHNV and CDR2 is YYDKDF (reference sequence). This CDR3 is built from 15 residues. Trimming stripped 1 base from V and 2 bases from J, with 9 bases between. About this clone: Its matching antigen is unknown.

The rearrangement uses TRBV15 and TRBJ1-5; the D gene is possibly TRBD1 (5 bases). The receptor's source is an adult with an advanced solid tumor such as melanoma, head and neck, liver or kidney cancer. This material consisted of CD4+ or CD8+ T cells sorted from blood, taken in a trial of the OX40 agonist ivuxolimab. CDR3 amino acids: CATSRVRQRNQPQHF. In nucleotides, the CDR3 is TGTGCCACCAGCAGAGTCCGACAGCGCAATCAGCCCCAGCATTTT.